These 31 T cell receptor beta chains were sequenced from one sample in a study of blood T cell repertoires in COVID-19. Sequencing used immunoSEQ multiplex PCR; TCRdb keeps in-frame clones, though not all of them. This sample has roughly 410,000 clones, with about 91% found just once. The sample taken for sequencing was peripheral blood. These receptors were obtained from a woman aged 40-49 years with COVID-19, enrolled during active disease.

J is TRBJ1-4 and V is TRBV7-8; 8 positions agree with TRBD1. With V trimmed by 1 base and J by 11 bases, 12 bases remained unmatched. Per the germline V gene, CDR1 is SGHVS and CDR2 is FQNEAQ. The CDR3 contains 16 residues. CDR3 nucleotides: TGTGCCAGCAGCTTAGAGGACAGGGTTACGCCCATTAAACTGTTTTTT. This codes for CASSLEDRVTPIKLFF.

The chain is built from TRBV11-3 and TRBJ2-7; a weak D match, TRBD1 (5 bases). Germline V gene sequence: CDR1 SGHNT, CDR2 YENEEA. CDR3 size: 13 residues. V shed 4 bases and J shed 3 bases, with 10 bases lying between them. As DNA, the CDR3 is TGTGCCAGCAGCTCCCTTGACAGCTACGAGCAGTACTTC. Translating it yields CASSSLDSYEQYF.

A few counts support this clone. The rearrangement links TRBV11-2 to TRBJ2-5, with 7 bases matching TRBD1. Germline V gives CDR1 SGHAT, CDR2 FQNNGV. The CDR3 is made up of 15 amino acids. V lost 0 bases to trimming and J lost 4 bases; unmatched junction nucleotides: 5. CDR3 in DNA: TGTGCCAGCAGCTTAGATGGGACAGAGGGAGAGACCCAGTACTTC. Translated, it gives CASSLDGTEGETQYF.

The CDR3 coding sequence is TGTGCCAGCAGCCCACCGGGACAGGGGTGGGAGACCCAGTACTTC. Amino acid sequence: CASSPPGQGWETQYF. This chain uses TRBV6-5 with TRBJ2-5; TRBD1 matches 10 bases. Germline-derived CDR1 and CDR2 are MNHEY and SVGAGI. This CDR3 spans 15 amino acids. Unmatched junction bases numbered 9, after V lost 6 bases and J lost 5 bases.

CDR3 residues: CAWSVRWRAGEAGELFF. Written as DNA, the CDR3 is TGTGCCTGGAGTGTACGGTGGCGAGCGGGAGAGGCCGGGGAGCTGTTTTTT. This chain links TRBV30 with TRBJ2-2; 8 positions agree with TRBD2. Trimming took 0 bases from V and 6 from J; bases not matched to a gene: 12. This CDR3 has 17 amino acids. Germline V gene data show CDR1 as GTSNPN and CDR2 as SVGIG (reference sequence).

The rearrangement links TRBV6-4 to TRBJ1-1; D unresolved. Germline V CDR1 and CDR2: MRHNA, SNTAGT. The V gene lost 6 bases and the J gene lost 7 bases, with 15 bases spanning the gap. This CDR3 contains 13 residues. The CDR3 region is CASSETATHEAFF. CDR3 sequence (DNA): TGTGCCAGCAGCGAGACTGCTACCCATGAAGCTTTCTTT.

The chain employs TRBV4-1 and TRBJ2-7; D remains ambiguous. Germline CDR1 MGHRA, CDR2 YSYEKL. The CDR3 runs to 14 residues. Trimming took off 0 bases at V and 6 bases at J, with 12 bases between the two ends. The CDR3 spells CASSQEPLTPEQYF. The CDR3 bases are TGCGCCAGCAGCCAAGAGCCCTTGACACCCGAGCAGTACTTC.

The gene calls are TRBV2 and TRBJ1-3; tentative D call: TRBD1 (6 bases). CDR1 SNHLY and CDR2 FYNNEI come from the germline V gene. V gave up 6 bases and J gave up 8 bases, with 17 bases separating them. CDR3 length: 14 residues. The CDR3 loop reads CASRDGRRGHTIYF. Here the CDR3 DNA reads TGTGCCAGCAGGGACGGGAGGCGGGGGCACACCATATATTTT.

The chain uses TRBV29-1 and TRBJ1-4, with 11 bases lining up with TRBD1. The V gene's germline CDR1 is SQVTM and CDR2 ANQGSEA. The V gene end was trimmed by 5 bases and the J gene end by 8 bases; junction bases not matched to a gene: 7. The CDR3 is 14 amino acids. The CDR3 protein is CSVSAWTGGEKLFF. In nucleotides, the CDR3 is TGCAGCGTTTCCGCCTGGACAGGGGGCGAAAAACTGTTTTTT.

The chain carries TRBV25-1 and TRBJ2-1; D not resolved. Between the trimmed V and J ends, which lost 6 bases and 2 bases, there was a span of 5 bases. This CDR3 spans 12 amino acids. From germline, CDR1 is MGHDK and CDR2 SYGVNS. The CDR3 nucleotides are TGTGCCAGCAGCGTTGCCTACAATGAGCAGTTCTTC. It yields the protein CASSVAYNEQFF.

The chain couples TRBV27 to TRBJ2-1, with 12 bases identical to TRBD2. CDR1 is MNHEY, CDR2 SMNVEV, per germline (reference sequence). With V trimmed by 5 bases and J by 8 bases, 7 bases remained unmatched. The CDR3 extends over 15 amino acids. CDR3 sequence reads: CASSPTSGGPYEQFF. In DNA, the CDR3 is TGTGCCAGCAGTCCGACTAGCGGGGGCCCCTATGAGCAGTTCTTC.

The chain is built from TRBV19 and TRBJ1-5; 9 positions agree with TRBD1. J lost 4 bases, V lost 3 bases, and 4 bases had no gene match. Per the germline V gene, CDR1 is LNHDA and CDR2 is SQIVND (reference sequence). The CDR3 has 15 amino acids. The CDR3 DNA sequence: TGTGCCAGTAGTATCTGGGGACAGGGAAATCAGCCCCAGCATTTT. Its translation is CASSIWGQGNQPQHF. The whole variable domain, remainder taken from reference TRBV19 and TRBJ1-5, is DGGITQSPKYLFRKEGQNVTLSCEQNLNHDAMYWYRQDPGQGLRLIYYSQIVNDFQKGDIAEGYSVSREKKESFPLTVTSAQKNPTAFYLCASSIWGQGNQPQHFGDGTRLSIL.

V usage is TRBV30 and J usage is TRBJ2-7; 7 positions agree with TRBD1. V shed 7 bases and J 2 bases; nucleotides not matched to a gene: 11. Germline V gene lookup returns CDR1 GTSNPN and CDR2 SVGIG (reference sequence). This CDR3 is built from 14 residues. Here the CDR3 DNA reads TGTGCCTACCAGATACAGGGGTCGACCTACGAGCAGTACTTC. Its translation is CAYQIQGSTYEQYF.

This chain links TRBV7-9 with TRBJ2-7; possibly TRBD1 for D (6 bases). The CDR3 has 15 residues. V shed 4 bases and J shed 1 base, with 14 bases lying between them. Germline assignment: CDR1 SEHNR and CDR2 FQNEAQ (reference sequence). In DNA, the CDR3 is TGTGCCAGCAGCTCCCGGGGACACGATTCCTACGAGCAGTACTTC. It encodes CASSSRGHDSYEQYF.

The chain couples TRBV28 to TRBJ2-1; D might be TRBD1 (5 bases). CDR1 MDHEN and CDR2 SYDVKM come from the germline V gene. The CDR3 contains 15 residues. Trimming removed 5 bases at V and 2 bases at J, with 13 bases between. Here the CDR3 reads CASSPDSRTYNEQFF. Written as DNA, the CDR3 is TGTGCCAGCAGTCCAGACAGCAGAACCTACAATGAGCAGTTCTTC.

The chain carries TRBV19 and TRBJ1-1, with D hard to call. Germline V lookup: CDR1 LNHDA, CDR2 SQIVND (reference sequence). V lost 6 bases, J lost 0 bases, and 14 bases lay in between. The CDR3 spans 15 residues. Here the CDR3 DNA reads TGTGCCAGTAGCCAGGTGTTCGGGATGAACACTGAAGCTTTCTTT. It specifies CASSQVFGMNTEAFF.

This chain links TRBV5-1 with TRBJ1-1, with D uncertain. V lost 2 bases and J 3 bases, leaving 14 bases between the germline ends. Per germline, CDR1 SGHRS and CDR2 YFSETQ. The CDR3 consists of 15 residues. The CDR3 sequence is CASSFGGISDTEAFF. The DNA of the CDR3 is TGCGCCAGCAGCTTTGGAGGGATTTCGGACACTGAAGCTTTCTTT.

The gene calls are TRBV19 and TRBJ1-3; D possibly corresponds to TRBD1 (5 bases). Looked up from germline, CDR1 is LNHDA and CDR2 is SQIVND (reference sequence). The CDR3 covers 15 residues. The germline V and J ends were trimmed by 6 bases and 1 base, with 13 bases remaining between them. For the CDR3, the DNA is TGTGCCAGTAGCTTCAGGGTCGGTTCTGGAAACACCATATATTTT. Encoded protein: CASSFRVGSGNTIYF.

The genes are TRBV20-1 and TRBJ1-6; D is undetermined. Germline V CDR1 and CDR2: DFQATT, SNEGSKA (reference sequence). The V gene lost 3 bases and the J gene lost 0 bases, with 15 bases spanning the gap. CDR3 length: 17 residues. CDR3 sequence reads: CSASSLLESSYNSPLHF. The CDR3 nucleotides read TGCAGTGCTAGTTCCCTACTAGAAAGCTCCTATAATTCACCCCTCCACTTT.

The CDR3: CASIPTSGKSNEQFF. CDR3 nucleotide sequence: TGTGCCAGTATCCCTACTAGCGGGAAAAGCAATGAGCAGTTCTTC. The V call is TRBV19, the J call TRBJ2-1; TRBD2 matches at 10 bases. The CDR3 contains 15 residues. The germline CDR1 and CDR2 sequences are LNHDA and SQIVND (reference sequence). Losses at the gene ends were 7 bases for V and 6 bases for J; bases not matched to a gene: 9.

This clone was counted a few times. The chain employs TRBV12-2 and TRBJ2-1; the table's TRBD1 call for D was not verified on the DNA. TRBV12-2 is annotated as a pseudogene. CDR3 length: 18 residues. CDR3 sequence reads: CASRLLAGLHWAYNEQFF. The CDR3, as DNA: TGTGCAAGTCGCTTACTCGCAGGCCTACATTGGGCCTACAATGAGCAGTTCTTC.

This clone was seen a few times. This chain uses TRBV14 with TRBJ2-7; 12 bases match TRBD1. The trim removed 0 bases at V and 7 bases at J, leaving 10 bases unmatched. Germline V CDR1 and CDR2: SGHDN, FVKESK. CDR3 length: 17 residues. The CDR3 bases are TGTGCCAGCAGCCAAGATCGGACCTGGGACAGGGGGCAGGAGCAGTACTTC. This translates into CASSQDRTWDRGQEQYF.

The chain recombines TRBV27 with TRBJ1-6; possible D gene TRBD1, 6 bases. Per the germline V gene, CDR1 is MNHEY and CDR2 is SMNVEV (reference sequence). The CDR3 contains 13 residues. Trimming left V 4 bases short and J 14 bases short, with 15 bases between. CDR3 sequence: CASSSMIGQTLHF. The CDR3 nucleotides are TGTGCCAGCAGTTCAATGATCGGACAGACCCTCCACTTT.

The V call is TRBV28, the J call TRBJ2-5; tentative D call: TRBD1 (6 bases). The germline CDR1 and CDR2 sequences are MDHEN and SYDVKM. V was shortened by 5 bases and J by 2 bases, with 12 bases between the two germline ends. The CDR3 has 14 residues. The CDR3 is CASSRGGQQETQYF. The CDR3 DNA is TGTGCCAGCAGTCGAGGGGGTCAACAAGAGACCCAGTACTTC.

The CDR3, as DNA: TGTGCCAGCAGCACGGGACAGAGTAATGAAAAACTGTTTTTT. Translated, it gives CASSTGQSNEKLFF. V is TRBV9 and J is TRBJ1-4, with 7 bases fitting TRBD1. Germline-derived CDR1 and CDR2 are SGDLS and YYNGEE. V shed 4 bases and J 4 bases; nucleotides not matched to a gene: 4. This CDR3 contains 14 residues. The variable domain in full, completed from reference TRBV9 and TRBJ1-4, reads DSGVTQTPKHLITATGQRVTLRCSPRSGDLSVYWYQQSLDQGLQFLIQYYNGEERAKGNILERFSAQQFPDLHSELNLSSLELGDSALYFCASSTGQSNEKLFFGSGTQLSVL.

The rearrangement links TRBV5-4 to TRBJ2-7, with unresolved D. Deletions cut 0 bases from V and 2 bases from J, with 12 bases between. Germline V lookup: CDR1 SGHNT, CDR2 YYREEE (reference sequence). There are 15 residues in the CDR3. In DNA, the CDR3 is TGTGCCAGCAGCTTGGGCGGCTTCATGGCCTACGAGCAGTACTTC. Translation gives CASSLGGFMAYEQYF.

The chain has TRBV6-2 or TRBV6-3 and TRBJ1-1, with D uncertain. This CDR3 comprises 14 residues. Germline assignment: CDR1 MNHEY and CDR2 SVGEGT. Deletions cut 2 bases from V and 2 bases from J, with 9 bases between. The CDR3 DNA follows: TGTGCCAGCAGTTACAATACAGAAAACACTGAAGCTTTCTTT. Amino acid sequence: CASSYNTENTEAFF.

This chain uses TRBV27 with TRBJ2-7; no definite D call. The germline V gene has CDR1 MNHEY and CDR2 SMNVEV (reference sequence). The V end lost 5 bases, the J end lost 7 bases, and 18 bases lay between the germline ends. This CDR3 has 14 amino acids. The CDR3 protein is CASSPRVTVKEQYF. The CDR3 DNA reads TGTGCCAGCAGTCCCCGGGTCACTGTTAAGGAGCAGTACTTC.

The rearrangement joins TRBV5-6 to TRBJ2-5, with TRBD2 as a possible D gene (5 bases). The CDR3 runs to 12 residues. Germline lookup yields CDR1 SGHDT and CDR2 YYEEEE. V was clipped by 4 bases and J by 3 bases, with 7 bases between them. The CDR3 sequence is CASSRDEETQYF. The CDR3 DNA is TGTGCCAGCAGCCGGGATGAAGAGACCCAGTACTTC.

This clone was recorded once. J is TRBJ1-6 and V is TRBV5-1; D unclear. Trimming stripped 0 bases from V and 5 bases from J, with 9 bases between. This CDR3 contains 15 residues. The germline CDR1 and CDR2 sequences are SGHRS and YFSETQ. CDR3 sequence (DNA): TGCGCCAGCAGCTTGGAAACAAATAATAATTCACCCCTCCACTTT. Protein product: CASSLETNNNSPLHF. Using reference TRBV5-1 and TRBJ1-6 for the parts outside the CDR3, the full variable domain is KAGVTQTPRYLIKTRGQQVTLSCSPISGHRSVSWYQQTPGQGLQFLFEYFSETQRNKGNFPGRFSGRQFSNSRSEMNVSTLELGDSALYLCASSLETNNNSPLHFGNGTRLTVT.

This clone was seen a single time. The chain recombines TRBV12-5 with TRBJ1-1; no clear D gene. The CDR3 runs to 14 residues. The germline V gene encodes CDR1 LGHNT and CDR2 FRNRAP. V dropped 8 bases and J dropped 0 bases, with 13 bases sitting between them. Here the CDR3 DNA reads TGTGCTAGTCGGAGAGCGGGCATGAACACTGAAGCTTTCTTT. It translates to CASRRAGMNTEAFF.